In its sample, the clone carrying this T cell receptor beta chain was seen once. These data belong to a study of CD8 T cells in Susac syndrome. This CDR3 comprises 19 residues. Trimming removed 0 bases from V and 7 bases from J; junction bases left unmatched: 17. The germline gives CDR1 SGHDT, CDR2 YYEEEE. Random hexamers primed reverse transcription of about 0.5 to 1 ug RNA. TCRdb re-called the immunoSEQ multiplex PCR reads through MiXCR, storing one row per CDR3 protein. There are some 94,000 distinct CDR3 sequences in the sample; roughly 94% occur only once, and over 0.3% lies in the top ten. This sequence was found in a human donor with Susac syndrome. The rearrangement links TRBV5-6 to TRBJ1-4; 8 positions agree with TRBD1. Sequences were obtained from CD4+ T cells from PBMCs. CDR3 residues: CASSLAGLDMSRGLEKLFF. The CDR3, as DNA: TGTGCCAGCAGCTTGGCCGGTCTCGACATGAGCAGGGGGCTTGAAAAACTGTTTTTT.